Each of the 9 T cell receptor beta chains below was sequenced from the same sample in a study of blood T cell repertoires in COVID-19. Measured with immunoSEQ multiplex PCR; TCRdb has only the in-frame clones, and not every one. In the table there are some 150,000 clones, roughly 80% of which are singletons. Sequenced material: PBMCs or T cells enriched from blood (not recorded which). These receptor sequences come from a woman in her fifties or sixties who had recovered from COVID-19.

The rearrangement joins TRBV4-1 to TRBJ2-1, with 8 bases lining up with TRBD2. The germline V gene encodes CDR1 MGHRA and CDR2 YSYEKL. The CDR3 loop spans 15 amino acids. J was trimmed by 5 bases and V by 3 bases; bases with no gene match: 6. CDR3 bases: TGCGCCAGCAGCCAGACGGGACTAGACAACAATGAGCAGTTCTTC. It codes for CASSQTGLDNNEQFF.

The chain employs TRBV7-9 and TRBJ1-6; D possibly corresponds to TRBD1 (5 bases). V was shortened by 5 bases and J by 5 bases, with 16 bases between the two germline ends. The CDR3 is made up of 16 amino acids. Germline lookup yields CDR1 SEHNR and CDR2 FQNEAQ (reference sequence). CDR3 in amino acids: CASSDEAGTDNSPLHF. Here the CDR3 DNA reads TGTGCCAGCAGCGACGAGGCGGGGACGGATAATTCACCCCTCCACTTT.

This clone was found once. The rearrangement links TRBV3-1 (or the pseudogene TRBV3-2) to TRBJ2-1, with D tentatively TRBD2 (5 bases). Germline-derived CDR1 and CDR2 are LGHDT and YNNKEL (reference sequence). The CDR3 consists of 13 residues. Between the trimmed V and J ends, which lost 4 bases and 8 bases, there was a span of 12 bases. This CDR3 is CASSRGLRDEQFF. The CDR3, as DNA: TGTGCCAGCAGCCGGGGTCTGAGGGATGAGCAGTTCTTC.

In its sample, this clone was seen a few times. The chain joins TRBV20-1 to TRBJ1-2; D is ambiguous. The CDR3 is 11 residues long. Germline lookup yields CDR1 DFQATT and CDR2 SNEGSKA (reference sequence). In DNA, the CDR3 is TGCAGCGCGGTCTTTATGGCCGGCTACACCTTC. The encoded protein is CSAVFMAGYTF.

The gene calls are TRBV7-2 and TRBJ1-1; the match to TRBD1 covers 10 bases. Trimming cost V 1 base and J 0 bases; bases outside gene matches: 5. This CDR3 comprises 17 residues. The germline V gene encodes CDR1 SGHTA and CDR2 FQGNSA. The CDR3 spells CASSLGGTGAMNTEAFF. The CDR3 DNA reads TGTGCCAGCAGCTTAGGAGGGACAGGGGCCATGAACACTGAAGCTTTCTTT.

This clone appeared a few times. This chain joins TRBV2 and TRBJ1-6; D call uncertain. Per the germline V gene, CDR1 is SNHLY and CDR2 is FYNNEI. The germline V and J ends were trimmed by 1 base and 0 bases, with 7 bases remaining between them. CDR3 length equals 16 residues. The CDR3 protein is CASSEVLSSYNSPLHF. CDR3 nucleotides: TGTGCCAGCAGTGAAGTGCTGAGCTCCTATAATTCACCCCTCCACTTT.

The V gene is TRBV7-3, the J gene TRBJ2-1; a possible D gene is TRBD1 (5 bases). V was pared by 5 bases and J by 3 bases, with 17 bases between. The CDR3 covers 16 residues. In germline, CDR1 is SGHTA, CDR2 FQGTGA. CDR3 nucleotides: TGTGCCAGCAGCCCTACACCACAGGTTAACTACAATGAGCAGTTCTTC. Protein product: CASSPTPQVNYNEQFF.

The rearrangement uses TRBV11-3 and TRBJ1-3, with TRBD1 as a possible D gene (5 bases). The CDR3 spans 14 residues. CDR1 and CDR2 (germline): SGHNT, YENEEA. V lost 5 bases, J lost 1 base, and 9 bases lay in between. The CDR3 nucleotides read TGTGCCAGCAGCCCAGGGTTTTCTGGAAACACCATATATTTT. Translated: CASSPGFSGNTIYF.

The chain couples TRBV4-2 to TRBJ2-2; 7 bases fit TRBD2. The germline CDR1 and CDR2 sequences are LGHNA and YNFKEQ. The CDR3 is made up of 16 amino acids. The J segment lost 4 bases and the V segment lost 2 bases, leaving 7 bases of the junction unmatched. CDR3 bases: TGTGCCAGCAGCCAATCTCAGCGGGGAAGCACCGGGGAGCTGTTTTTT. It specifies CASSQSQRGSTGELFF.